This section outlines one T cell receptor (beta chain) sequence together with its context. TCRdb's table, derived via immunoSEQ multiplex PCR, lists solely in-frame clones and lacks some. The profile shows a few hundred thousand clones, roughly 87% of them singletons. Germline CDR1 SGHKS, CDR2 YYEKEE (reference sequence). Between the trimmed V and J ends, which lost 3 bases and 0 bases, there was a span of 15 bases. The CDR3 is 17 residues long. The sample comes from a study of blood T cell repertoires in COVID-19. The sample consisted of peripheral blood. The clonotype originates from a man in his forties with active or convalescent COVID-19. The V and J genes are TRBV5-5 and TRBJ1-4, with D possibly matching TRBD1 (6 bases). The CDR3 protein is CASSSHTGLATNEKLFF. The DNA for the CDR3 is TGTGCCAGCAGCTCACATACAGGGTTGGCAACTAATGAAAAACTGTTTTTT. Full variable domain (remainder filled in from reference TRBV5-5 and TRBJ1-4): DAGVTQSPTHLIKTRGQQVTLRCSPISGHKSVSWYQQVLGQGPQFIFQYYEKEERGRGNFPDRFSARQFPNYSSELNVNALLLGDSALYLCASSSHTGLATNEKLFFGSGTQLSVL.